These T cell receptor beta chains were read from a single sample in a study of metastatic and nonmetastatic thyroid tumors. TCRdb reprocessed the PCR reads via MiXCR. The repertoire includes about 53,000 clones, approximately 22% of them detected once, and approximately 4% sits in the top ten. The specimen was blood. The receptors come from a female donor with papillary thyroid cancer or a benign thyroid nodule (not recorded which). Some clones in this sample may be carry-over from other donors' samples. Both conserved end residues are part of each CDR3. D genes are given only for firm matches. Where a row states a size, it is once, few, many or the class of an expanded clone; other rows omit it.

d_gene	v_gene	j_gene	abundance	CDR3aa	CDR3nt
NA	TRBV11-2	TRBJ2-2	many	CATHGQYTGELFF	TGTGCCACACACGGACAGTACACCGGGGAGCTGTTTTTT
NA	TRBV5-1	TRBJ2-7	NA	CASRLTGGHGDEQYF	TGCGCCAGCAGACTAACAGGTGGGCACGGGGACGAGCAGTACTTC
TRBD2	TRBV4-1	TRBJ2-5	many	CASSQGGPTGLGSGSFWETQHF	TGCGCCAGCAGCCAAGGCGGTCCGACAGGGTTGGGTAGCGGGAGTTTCTGGGAGACCCAGCACTTC
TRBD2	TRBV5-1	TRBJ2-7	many	CASSPTSGRPYEQYF	TGCGCCAGCAGCCCAACTAGCGGGAGGCCCTACGAGCAGTACTTC
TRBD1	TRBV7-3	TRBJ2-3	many	CASSPQGNTQYF	TGTGCCAGCAGCCCACAGGGGAATACGCAGTATTTT
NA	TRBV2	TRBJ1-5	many	CASSPGQNLNQPQHF	TGTGCCAGCAGTCCCGGACAGAACTTAAATCAGCCCCAGCATTTT
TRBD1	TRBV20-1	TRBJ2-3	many	CSARDGGQVQSTDTQYF	TGCAGTGCTAGAGATGGGGGACAGGTTCAAAGCACAGATACGCAGTATTTT
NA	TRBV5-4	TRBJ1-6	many	CASSFFKSSYNSPLHF	TGTGCCAGCAGCTTTTTCAAGAGCTCCTATAATTCACCCCTCCACTTT
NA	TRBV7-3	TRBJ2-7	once	CASSPQAGSYEQYF	TGTGCCAGCAGCCCTCAGGCAGGCTCATACGAGCAGTACTTC
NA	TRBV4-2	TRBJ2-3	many	CASSQEGPTGADTQYF	TGTGCCAGCAGCCAAGAGGGCCCGACAGGAGCAGATACGCAGTATTTT
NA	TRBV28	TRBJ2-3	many	CASREQASSTDTQYF	TGTGCCAGCAGGGAACAGGCCTCGAGCACAGATACGCAGTATTTT
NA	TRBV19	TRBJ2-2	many	CASSAVNTGELFF	TGTGCCAGTAGCGCCGTGAACACCGGGGAGCTGTTTTTT
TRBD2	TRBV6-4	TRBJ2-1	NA	CASSDSSGGANEQFF	TGTGCCAGCAGTGACTCTAGCGGGGGGGCCAATGAGCAGTTCTTC
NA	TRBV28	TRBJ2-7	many	CASSFTEGYEQYF	TGTGCCAGCAGTTTTACCGAGGGCTACGAGCAGTACTTC
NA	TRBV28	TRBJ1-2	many	CASSFGGNYGYTF	TGTGCCAGCAGTTTTGGCGGGAACTATGGCTACACCTTC
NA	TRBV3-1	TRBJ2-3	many	CASSSAQGTQYF	TGTGCCAGCAGCTCCGCCCAGGGTACGCAGTATTTT
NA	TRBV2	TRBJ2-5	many	CASSDFRGDEETQYF	TGTGCCAGCAGTGATTTTAGGGGAGACGAAGAGACCCAGTACTTC
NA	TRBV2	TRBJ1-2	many	CASSVMRVDGYTF	TGTGCCAGCAGTGTAATGAGGGTAGATGGCTACACCTTC
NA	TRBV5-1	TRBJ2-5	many	CASSQIGQNLGETQYF	TGCGCCAGCAGCCAAATCGGACAAAATCTCGGGGAGACCCAGTACTTC
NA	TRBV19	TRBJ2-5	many	CASSIYRDMETQYF	TGTGCCAGTAGTATTTATAGGGATATGGAGACCCAGTACTTC
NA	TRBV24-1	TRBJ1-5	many	CATSDPGARSNQPQHF	TGTGCCACCAGTGACCCGGGCGCACGTAGCAATCAGCCCCAGCATTTT
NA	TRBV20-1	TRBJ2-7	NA	CSARTTDEQYF	TGCAGTGCTCGCACGACCGACGAGCAGTACTTC
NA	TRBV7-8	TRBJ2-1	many	CASSLILSQSVSDEQFF	TGTGCCAGCAGCTTAATTTTATCCCAGAGCGTATCGGATGAGCAGTTCTTC
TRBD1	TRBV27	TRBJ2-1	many	CASSFWGQGMVNEQFF	TGTGCCAGCAGTTTTTGGGGACAGGGGATGGTCAATGAGCAGTTCTTC
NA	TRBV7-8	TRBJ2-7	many	CASSPRVSYEQYF	TGTGCCAGCAGTCCAAGGGTCTCCTACGAGCAGTACTTC
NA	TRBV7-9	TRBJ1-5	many	CASSPGDGNQPQHF	TGTGCCAGCAGCCCAGGGGACGGCAATCAGCCCCAGCATTTT
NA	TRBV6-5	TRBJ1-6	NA	CASGYLGFVNSPLHF	TGTGCCAGCGGTTATTTAGGGTTCGTAAATTCACCCCTCCACTTT
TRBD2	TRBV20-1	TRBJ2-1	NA	CSASEVAGRYYNEQFF	TGCAGTGCTAGCGAGGTAGCGGGGAGATACTACAATGAGCAGTTCTTC
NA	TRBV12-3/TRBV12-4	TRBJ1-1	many	CASSLDPNTEAFF	TGTGCCAGCAGTTTAGACCCGAACACTGAAGCTTTCTTT
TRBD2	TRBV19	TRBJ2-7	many	CASSEAGTSDYEQYF	TGTGCCAGTAGTGAAGCCGGGACTAGCGATTACGAGCAGTACTTC
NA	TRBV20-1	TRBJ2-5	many	CSARDEIETQYF	TGCAGTGCTAGAGATGAGATCGAGACCCAGTACTTC
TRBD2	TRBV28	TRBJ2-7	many	CASSFSGLAGSYEQYF	TGTGCCAGCAGTTTCTCGGGACTAGCGGGAAGCTACGAGCAGTACTTC
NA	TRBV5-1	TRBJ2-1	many	CASSTSSGTGSYNEQFF	TGCGCCAGCAGTACTTCATCGGGGACCGGCTCCTACAATGAGCAGTTCTTC
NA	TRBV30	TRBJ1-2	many	CAWNDPGGSYTF	TGTGCCTGGAACGACCCTGGCGGAAGCTACACCTTC
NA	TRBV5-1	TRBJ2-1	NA	CASSLDAGGSYNEQFF	TGCGCCAGCAGCTTGGATGCGGGCGGCTCCTACAATGAGCAGTTCTTC
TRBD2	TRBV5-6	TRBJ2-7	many	CASSFRLAGVEEQYF	TGTGCCAGCAGCTTTCGACTAGCGGGAGTCGAAGAGCAGTACTTC
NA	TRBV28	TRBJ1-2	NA	CASRLDTGTAGYTF	TGTGCCAGCAGATTGGACACGGGGACTGCGGGCTACACCTTC
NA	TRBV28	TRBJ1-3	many	CASSLGGAGNTIYF	TGTGCCAGCAGTTTAGGTGGGGCTGGAAACACCATATATTTT
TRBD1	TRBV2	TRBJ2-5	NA	CASKLDRDGETQYF	TGTGCCAGCAAGTTGGACAGGGATGGGGAGACCCAGTACTTC
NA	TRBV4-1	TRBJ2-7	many	CASSQGPAYEQYF	TGCGCCAGCAGCCAAGGGCCAGCATACGAGCAGTACTTC
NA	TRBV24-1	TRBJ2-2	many	CATSDSGGELFF	TGTGCCACCAGTGATTCAGGGGGGGAGCTGTTTTTT
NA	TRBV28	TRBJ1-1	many	CATLRPSLNTEAFF	TGTGCCACCCTAAGGCCCAGCCTGAACACTGAAGCTTTCTTT
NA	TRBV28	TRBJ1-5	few	CASTRQGPNQTQHF	TGCGCCAGCACCCGGCAGGGACCCAATCAGACCCAGCATTTT
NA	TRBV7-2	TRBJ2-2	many	CASSLGAGVTGELFF	TGTGCCAGCAGCTTAGGGGCAGGAGTCACCGGGGAGCTGTTTTTT
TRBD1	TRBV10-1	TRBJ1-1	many	CAQHTAQVVDRAPRNTEAFF	TGCGCCCAACATACAGCCCAGGTAGTCGACAGGGCGCCAAGGAACACTGAAGCTTTCTTT
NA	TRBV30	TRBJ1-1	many	CAWTGLGGTEAFF	TGTGCCTGGACAGGTCTTGGAGGGACTGAAGCTTTCTTT
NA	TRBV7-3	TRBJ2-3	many	CASSTGTDTQYF	TGTGCCAGCTCCACGGGCACAGATACGCAGTATTTT
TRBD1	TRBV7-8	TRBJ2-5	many	CASSLGQGAETQYF	TGTGCCAGCAGCCTGGGACAGGGGGCAGAGACCCAGTACTTC
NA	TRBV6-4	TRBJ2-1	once	CASSNYQGSGHNEQFF	TGTGCCAGCAGTAACTATCAGGGGTCTGGGCACAATGAGCAGTTCTTC
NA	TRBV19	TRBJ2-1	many	CASSKGTGGSSYNEQFF	TGTGCCAGTAGTAAGGGGACTGGGGGTAGCTCCTACAATGAGCAGTTCTTC
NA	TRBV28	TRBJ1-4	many	CASNGGKEKLFF	TGTGCCAGCAATGGGGGAAAAGAAAAACTGTTTTTT
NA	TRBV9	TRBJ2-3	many	CASSSFPGDTQYF	TGTGCCAGCAGCTCCTTCCCCGGGGATACGCAGTATTTT
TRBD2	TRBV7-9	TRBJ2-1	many	CASSSGLAGGPGEQFF	TGTGCCAGCAGCAGCGGACTAGCGGGAGGGCCCGGAGAGCAGTTCTTC
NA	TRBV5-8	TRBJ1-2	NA	CASSLVLWTWGYGYTF	TGTGCCAGCAGCTTGGTTCTGTGGACATGGGGTTATGGCTACACCTTC
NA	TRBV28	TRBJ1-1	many	CASNSEGQNTEAFF	TGTGCCAGCAACTCCGAGGGGCAGAACACTGAAGCTTTCTTT
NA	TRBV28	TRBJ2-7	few	CSSSGGQASEMYDQYF	TGTTCCAGCAGTGGGGGGCAGGCTAGCGAGATGTACGACCAGTACTTC